Below, 25 T cell receptor beta chains from the same sample are listed, as sequenced in a study of CD8 T cells in Susac syndrome (dated 2019 in TCRdb). Preparation of the library involved the immunoSEQ multiplex PCR assay. RNA was extracted using the RNeasy kit, and roughly 0.5 to 1 ug of the RNA was reverse transcribed with random hexamers. TCRdb took the public reads, trimmed them with fastp at Q25, ran MiXCR for clone calling and kept in-frame beta chains. Each CDR3 protein appears once, grouped with its most common genes and DNA. This sample is represented by around 300,000 distinct CDR3 sequences; around 89% of them were singletons. Around 0.18% of the sample belongs to the ten largest clones. Sequenced: CD8+ T cells from PBMCs. All receptors come from a human donor with multiple sclerosis.

This chain connects TRBV9 to TRBJ2-1; the D is unclear. The germline V gene has CDR1 SGDLS and CDR2 YYNGEE. The CDR3 runs 16 residues. Trimming pared 2 bases from V and 3 bases from J, leaving 15 bases between. CDR3 protein: CASSVNRQRNYNEQFF. CDR3 bases: TGTGCCAGCAGCGTTAACAGACAACGAAACTACAATGAGCAGTTCTTC.

The chain joins TRBV7-2 to TRBJ2-7, with TRBD1 matching 10 bases. This CDR3 is 14 amino acids long. In germline, CDR1 is SGHTA, CDR2 FQGNSA. V dropped 6 bases and J dropped 5; count of bases not matched to a gene: 7. The CDR3 is CASSTGQGSNEQYF. The CDR3 region has the DNA TGTGCCAGCAGTACGGGACAGGGGTCCAACGAGCAGTACTTC.

For this clonotype: At one end, the junction sequence differs from germline, possibly due to a read error. This chain joins TRBV27 and TRBJ1-1; D might be TRBD1 (5 bases). This CDR3 comprises 13 residues. CDR1 is MNHEY and CDR2 is SMNVEV in the germline V gene (reference sequence). This CDR3 reads CATALGSDTEAFF. As DNA, the CDR3 is TGTGCCACAGCCCTCGGGTCGGACACTGAAGCTTTCTTC.

This sequence joins TRBV7-8 and TRBJ2-5; 11 bases fit TRBD2. V gave up 5 bases and J gave up 5 bases; unmatched junction bases: 22. The CDR3 length is 20 residues. CDR1 is SGHVS and CDR2 is FQNEAQ in the germline V gene. CDR3 DNA sequence: TGTGCCAGCAGCCCTCTTCTGGCAGGACTAGCGGGCACGAATGGGGAGACCCAGTACTTC. Amino acids: CASSPLLAGLAGTNGETQYF.

The CDR3 loop is CASSWGAGGNQPQHF. CDR3 nucleotide sequence: TGCGCCAGCAGCTGGGGGGCCGGGGGCAATCAGCCCCAGCATTTT. The chain joins TRBV5-1 to TRBJ1-5; D may be TRBD1 (6 bases). V was cut by 3 bases and J by 2 bases, with 12 bases left in between. This CDR3 region has 15 residues. CDR1 and CDR2 (germline): SGHRS, YFSETQ.

The chain employs TRBV3-1 and TRBJ2-1; 9 nucleotides agree with TRBD2. CDR3 size: 16 residues. CDR1 and CDR2 from the germline V gene are LGHDT and YNNKEL (reference sequence). V trimming: 6 bases; J trimming: 6 bases; junction bases outside the gene matches: 12. Here the CDR3 reads CASSPLAGPTTNEQFF. The CDR3 bases are TGTGCCAGCAGTCCCCTAGCGGGACCGACAACCAATGAGCAGTTCTTC.

This rearrangement joins TRBV9 to TRBJ1-1; tentative D call: TRBD1 (6 bases). Germline V lookup: CDR1 SGDLS, CDR2 YYNGEE. V shed 0 bases and J shed 7 bases, with 7 bases lying between them. This CDR3 region has 12 residues. The CDR3 nucleotides read TGTGCCAGCAGCGTAGAGGGGGGTGAAGCTTTCTTT. Its translation is CASSVEGGEAFF.

The V call is TRBV15, the J call TRBJ2-1; D gene unclear. V lost 7 bases and J lost 10, with 20 bases in between. The CDR3 sequence is 14 residues long. Per germline, CDR1 LNHNV and CDR2 YYDKDF (reference sequence). In DNA, the CDR3 is TGTGCCACCAAAGCGAGTAGTGGTATGGGGGAGCAGTTCTTC. Translated, it gives CATKASSGMGEQFF.

This clonotype appeared a single time. The chain employs TRBV2 and TRBJ2-5; 9 bases are shared with TRBD2. The CDR3 is made up of 13 amino acids. From germline, CDR1 is SNHLY and CDR2 FYNNEI. After removal of 10 bases from V and 3 bases from J, the junction contained 6 bases not matched to a gene. The CDR3 bases are TGTGCCAACGTGTTAGCGGGAGAAGAGACCCAGTACTTC. Translation: CANVLAGEETQYF.

V usage is TRBV28 and J usage is TRBJ1-5, with D possibly being TRBD1 (6 bases). This CDR3 contains 16 residues. The germline V and J ends were trimmed by 5 bases and 3 bases, with 17 bases remaining between them. Per germline, CDR1 MDHEN and CDR2 SYDVKM. The CDR3, as DNA: TGTGCCAGCAGTACTCTAACCCGGGACAACAATCAGCCCCAGCATTTT. Protein: CASSTLTRDNNQPQHF. The whole variable domain, remainder taken from reference TRBV28 and TRBJ1-5, is DVKVTQSSRYLVKRTGEKVFLECVQDMDHENMFWYRQDPGLGLRLIYFSYDVKMKEKGDIPEGYSVSREKKERFSLILESASTNQTSMYLCASSTLTRDNNQPQHFGDGTRLSIL.

This sequence joins TRBV30 and TRBJ2-7; D could derive from TRBD1 or TRBD2 (6 bases each). This CDR3 has 17 amino acids. Per germline, CDR1 GTSNPN and CDR2 SVGIG (reference sequence). The germline V and J ends were trimmed by 0 bases and 2 bases, with 20 bases remaining between them. CDR3 residues: CAWSVQGGPGATYEQYF. The CDR3 nucleotides are TGTGCCTGGAGTGTTCAAGGGGGGCCAGGGGCTACCTACGAGCAGTACTTC.

This sequence joins TRBV19 and TRBJ2-7, with D possibly called TRBD1 or TRBD2 (5 bases each). The germline gives CDR1 LNHDA, CDR2 SQIVND (reference sequence). The V end lost 5 bases, the J end lost 6 bases, and 17 bases lay between the germline ends. The CDR3 consists of 14 residues. The CDR3: CASSRDGVLPEQYF. In nucleotides, the CDR3 is TGTGCCAGTAGTCGGGACGGAGTGCTCCCCGAGCAGTACTTC. The full variable domain, its missing parts supplied by reference TRBV19 and TRBJ2-7, is DGGITQSPKYLFRKEGQNVTLSCEQNLNHDAMYWYRQDPGQGLRLIYYSQIVNDFQKGDIAEGYSVSREKKESFPLTVTSAQKNPTAFYLCASSRDGVLPEQYFGPGTRLTVT.

This chain joins TRBV12-3 or TRBV12-4 and TRBJ1-1; D remains ambiguous. The CDR3 totals 14 residues. V lost 3 bases, J lost 0 bases, and 8 bases lay in between. The CDR3 here is CASSFEAMNTEAFF. CDR3 DNA: TGTGCCAGCAGTTTTGAGGCCATGAACACTGAAGCTTTCTTT.

V and J are TRBV6-5 and TRBJ1-1; TRBD1 might be the D (5 bases). With 2 bases removed from V and 7 bases from J, the gap between germline ends came to 11 bases. The V gene's germline CDR1 is MNHEY and CDR2 SVGAGI. CDR3 length: 13 residues. CDR3 in DNA: TGTGCCAGCAGTTACCCAGGGCCGGGTGAAGCTTTCTTT. It encodes CASSYPGPGEAFF.

The chain carries TRBV29-1 and TRBJ2-7; TRBD2 aligns across 15 bases. The CDR3 extends over 16 amino acids. CDR1 and CDR2 (germline): SQVTM, ANQGSEA. Trimming took 1 base from V and 2 from J; bases not matched to a gene: 3. The CDR3 region has the DNA TGCAGCGTTGAAGGGGGACTAGCGGGAGGCGCCTACGAGCAGTACTTC. Amino acid sequence: CSVEGGLAGGAYEQYF.

This chain connects TRBV19 to TRBJ1-2, with TRBD1 identical over 11 bases. The CDR3 totals 14 residues. Unmatched junction bases numbered 9, after V lost 7 bases and J lost 8 bases. Germline V gives CDR1 LNHDA, CDR2 SQIVND (reference sequence). CDR3 DNA: TGTGCCAGTACAATGGGACAGGGGGGAAGAGGCTACACCTTC. The encoded protein is CASTMGQGGRGYTF.

The V gene is TRBV7-3, the J gene TRBJ2-2; possible D gene TRBD1, 6 bases. The CDR3 consists of 16 residues. Per germline, CDR1 SGHTA and CDR2 FQGTGA. Between the trimmed V and J ends, which lost 5 bases and 6 bases, there was a span of 19 bases. In DNA, the CDR3 is TGTGCCAGCAGCCTATATTTAACAGGGACGGCCGGGGAGCTGTTTTTT. It yields the protein CASSLYLTGTAGELFF.

The sample holds a few counts of this clonotype. The rearrangement links TRBV20-1 to TRBJ2-7; 7 nucleotides agree with TRBD1. CDR3 size: 13 residues. Germline CDR1 reads DFQATT; CDR2 reads SNEGSKA (reference sequence). After removal of 3 bases from V and 0 bases from J, the junction contained 2 bases not matched to a gene. DNA of the CDR3: TGCAGTGCTAGTGGGACAGACTCCTACGAGCAGTACTTC. Residues: CSASGTDSYEQYF.

This chain links TRBV6-5 with TRBJ2-7, with TRBD1 matching over 10 bases. J gave up 0 bases and V 2 bases, and 1 base lay outside the gene matches. CDR1 is MNHEY and CDR2 is SVGAGI in the germline V gene. This CDR3 comprises 15 residues. CDR3 in amino acids: CASSYGTGDSYEQYF. CDR3 DNA: TGTGCCAGCAGTTACGGGACAGGGGACTCCTACGAGCAGTACTTC.

This clonotype came up a few times. The gene calls are TRBV10-3 and TRBJ2-7, with D possibly being TRBD2 (6 bases). The CDR3 totals 14 residues. Trimming shortened V by 6 bases and J by 0 bases, and 12 bases separated the two germline ends. Germline V CDR1 and CDR2: ENHRY, SYGVKD. CDR3 bases: TGTGCCATCAGGGATAGCGGTTCCTCCTACGAGCAGTACTTC. As protein: CAIRDSGSSYEQYF.

The gene calls are TRBV19 and TRBJ1-1, with D unresolved. The germline gives CDR1 LNHDA, CDR2 SQIVND (reference sequence). Trimming removed 3 bases from V and 4 bases from J, with 9 bases in between. The CDR3 covers 13 residues. The CDR3 spells CASSIGVGTEAFF. The CDR3 DNA sequence: TGTGCCAGTAGTATCGGGGTGGGCACTGAAGCTTTCTTT. The whole variable domain, filled in from reference TRBV19 and TRBJ1-1, reads DGGITQSPKYLFRKEGQNVTLSCEQNLNHDAMYWYRQDPGQGLRLIYYSQIVNDFQKGDIAEGYSVSREKKESFPLTVTSAQKNPTAFYLCASSIGVGTEAFFGQGTRLTVV.

The chain combines TRBV10-3 with TRBJ1-5; possibly TRBD1 for D (5 bases). The CDR3 contains 15 residues. CDR1 is ENHRY, CDR2 SYGVKD, per germline. Trimming shortened V by 2 bases and J by 4 bases, and 12 bases separated the two germline ends. In DNA, the CDR3 is TGTGCCATCAGTGAGCCTAGCGAGGGGAATCAGCCCCAGCATTTT. Its protein product is CAISEPSEGNQPQHF.

The genes are TRBV23-1 and TRBJ2-7; 9 bases align to TRBD1. TRBV23-1 is given ORF status, its function remaining uncertain. V trimming: 8 bases; J trimming: 4 bases; junction bases outside the gene matches: 9. This CDR3 has 14 residues. DNA of the CDR3: TGCGCCAGCGGGTGGACAGGGGAAGGATACGAGCAGTACTTC. This sequence encodes CASGWTGEGYEQYF.

The chain has TRBV20-1 and TRBJ2-1, with TRBD2 identical over 9 bases. Germline trimming cut 6 bases from V and 4 bases from J; bases unmatched to any gene: 13. The CDR3 has 16 residues. The germline CDR1 and CDR2 sequences are DFQATT and SNEGSKA (reference sequence). The CDR3 loop is CSAELAGKTVYNEQFF. Written as DNA, the CDR3 is TGCAGTGCGGAACTAGCGGGCAAGACCGTATACAATGAGCAGTTCTTC.

The V call is TRBV28, the J call TRBJ2-7; 11 bases line up with TRBD2. This CDR3 is 16 amino acids long. Germline V gene lookup returns CDR1 MDHEN and CDR2 SYDVKM. V dropped 5 bases and J dropped 2; count of bases not matched to a gene: 8. Here the CDR3 DNA reads TGTGCCAGCAGTGCGAACAGGGGACTAGCGGCCTACGAGCAGTACTTC. Its protein product is CASSANRGLAAYEQYF.